This T cell receptor beta chain was sequenced in a study of T cell changes during pregnancy in multiple sclerosis. This clone is a singleton in its sample. The CDR3 is 14 amino acids. Germline V gene sequence: CDR1 SGHDN, CDR2 FVKESK. The germline V and J ends were trimmed by 5 bases and 5 bases, with 16 bases remaining between them. The protocol was immunoSEQ multiplex PCR, while the TCRdb copy is restricted to in-frame clones and leaves out a portion. This table has around 70,000 clones, 80% to 95% appearing once. The chain combines TRBV14 with TRBJ2-7; D remains ambiguous. The clonotype comes from a female donor with multiple sclerosis, enrolled in a pregnancy study. The specimen comprised peripheral blood, sampled before pregnancy. The CDR3 nucleotides read TGTGCCAGCAGCGACATGCTCCTTGCCCACGAGCAGTACTTC. Amino acids: CASSDMLLAHEQYF.